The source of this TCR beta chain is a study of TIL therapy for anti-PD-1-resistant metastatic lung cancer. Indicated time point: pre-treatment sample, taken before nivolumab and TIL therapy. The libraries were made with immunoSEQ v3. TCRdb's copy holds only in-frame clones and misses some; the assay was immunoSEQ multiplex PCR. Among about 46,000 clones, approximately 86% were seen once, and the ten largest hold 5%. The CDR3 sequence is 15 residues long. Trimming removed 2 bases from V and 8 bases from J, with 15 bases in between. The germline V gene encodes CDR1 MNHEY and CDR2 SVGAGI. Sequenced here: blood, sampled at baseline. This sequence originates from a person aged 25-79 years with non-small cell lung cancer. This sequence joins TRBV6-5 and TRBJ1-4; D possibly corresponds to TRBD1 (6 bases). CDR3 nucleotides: TGTGCCAGCAGTTACAGCGGGGGCACGGGGGAAAAACTGTTTTTT. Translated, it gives CASSYSGGTGEKLFF.